Shown below are 22 T cell receptor beta chains from a single sample sequenced in a study of T cell responses to AZD1222 COVID-19 vaccine. The data were produced by immunoSEQ multiplex PCR, yet TCRdb's version contains in-frame clones alone and is incomplete. The sample comprises around 150,000 clones, under 95% of which are singletons, and over 1.3% rests with the top ten. The sequenced sample was peripheral blood, obtained on day 0 of AZD1222 vaccination. The receptors were sampled from an adult in good health.

This chain joins TRBV12-3 or TRBV12-4 and TRBJ2-2; the D gene is possibly TRBD2 (5 bases). This CDR3 is built from 13 residues. Trimming cost V 5 bases and J 7 bases, with 11 bases left between them. The CDR3 DNA reads as TGTGCCAGCAGTGACGGGGTGGACGGGGAGCTGTTTTTT. Its protein product is CASSDGVDGELFF.

The chain couples TRBV28 to TRBJ1-2; the D gene is possibly TRBD1 (6 bases). Germline CDR1 MDHEN, CDR2 SYDVKM. Trimming took 5 bases from V and 8 from J, leaving 18 bases between them. The CDR3 is 14 amino acids. The CDR3 DNA follows: TGTGCCAGCAGTGGACGAGGACAGACTCGGGGCTACACCTTC. It codes for CASSGRGQTRGYTF.

This chain uses TRBV7-2 with TRBJ2-1, with 8 bases that match TRBD2. The J segment lost 9 bases and the V segment lost 5 bases, leaving 12 bases of the junction unmatched. The CDR3 is 15 residues long. CDR1 and CDR2 (germline): SGHTA, FQGNSA. The CDR3 DNA is TGTGCCAGCAGCCCCCGGGTAGCGGGATGGGGTGAGCAGTTCTTC. This gives the protein CASSPRVAGWGEQFF.

V is TRBV18 and J is TRBJ2-7, with 8 nucleotides matching TRBD1. The CDR3 runs 14 residues. With V trimmed by 4 bases and J by 3 bases, 5 bases remained unmatched. Per germline, CDR1 KGHSH and CDR2 LQKENI. In DNA form, the CDR3 reads TGTGCCAGCTCACAATCGACAGGGGACTACGAGCAGTACTTC. The encoded protein is CASSQSTGDYEQYF.

The J gene is TRBJ1-2, the V gene TRBV19, with 7 nucleotides matching TRBD1. V trimming: 6 bases; J trimming: 4 bases; junction bases outside the gene matches: 17. Germline CDR1 and CDR2: LNHDA and SQIVND (reference sequence). CDR3 size: 17 residues. CDR3 sequence: CASSRSSDRRDLYGYTF. CDR3 nucleotides: TGTGCCAGTAGCCGCTCTTCGGACAGGCGTGATCTCTATGGCTACACCTTC.

This chain joins TRBV7-9 and TRBJ2-3; 9 bases fit TRBD1. From germline, CDR1 is SEHNR and CDR2 FQNEAQ (reference sequence). This CDR3 has 15 amino acids. V was clipped by 3 bases and J by 4 bases; unmatched bases: 5. This CDR3 reads CASSLEQGAADTQYF. The CDR3 DNA sequence: TGTGCCAGCAGCTTGGAACAGGGGGCCGCAGATACGCAGTATTTT.

The chain employs TRBV5-1 and TRBJ1-1, with D maybe TRBD1 (5 bases). Looked up from germline, CDR1 is SGHRS and CDR2 is YFSETQ. Trimming pared 9 bases from V and 0 bases from J, leaving 12 bases between. This CDR3 has 13 amino acids. DNA of the CDR3: TGCGCCACCCGACAGATTTTGAACACTGAAGCTTTCTTT. Amino acid sequence: CATRQILNTEAFF.

This chain uses TRBV12-3 or TRBV12-4 with TRBJ1-3; no reliable D call. The CDR3 is 13 residues long. Between the trimmed V and J ends, which lost 5 bases and 0 bases, there was a span of 5 bases. CDR3 sequence reads: CASSPFSGNTIYF. The CDR3 region has the DNA TGTGCCAGCAGTCCGTTCTCTGGAAACACCATATATTTT.

The rearrangement links TRBV7-9 to TRBJ1-5; D call uncertain. The CDR3 contains 17 residues. The V end lost 1 base, the J end lost 3 bases, and 16 bases lay between the germline ends. In germline, CDR1 is SEHNR, CDR2 FQNEAQ (reference sequence). The CDR3 DNA follows: TGTGCCAGCAGCTTAGATTGGGCAGGAAGCCCCAATCAGCCCCAGCATTTT. This translates into CASSLDWAGSPNQPQHF.

The chain uses TRBV30 and TRBJ2-1; D is undetermined. Germline-derived CDR1 and CDR2 are GTSNPN and SVGIG (reference sequence). The V end was cut by 2 bases, the J end by 7 bases, with 9 bases between. This CDR3 region has 12 residues. The CDR3 sequence is CAWSTGPNEQFF. The CDR3 DNA is TGTGCCTGGAGTACCGGTCCTAATGAGCAGTTCTTC.

The CDR3 DNA follows: TGTGCCAGCTGTCCGGGACAGGGACCTTTTATGAACACTGAAGCTTTCTTT. Its translation is CASCPGQGPFMNTEAFF. J is TRBJ1-1 and V is TRBV7-8; 9 bases map to TRBD1. This CDR3 region has 17 residues. The J segment lost 0 bases and the V segment lost 8 bases, leaving 13 bases of the junction unmatched. Germline values: CDR1 SGHVS, CDR2 FQNEAQ.

J is TRBJ2-7 and V is TRBV28; no reliable D call. The CDR3 length is 11 residues. V was clipped by 3 bases and J by 6 bases, with 6 bases between them. CDR1 MDHEN and CDR2 SYDVKM come from the germline V gene. The CDR3 loop is CASSLGSEQYF. The CDR3 DNA is TGTGCCAGCAGTTTGGGAAGCGAGCAGTACTTC.

The rearrangement links TRBV12-3 or TRBV12-4 to TRBJ1-3, with D unresolved. V was shortened by 7 bases and J by 8 bases, with 15 bases between the two germline ends. The CDR3 runs to 13 residues. This CDR3 is CASNPPGPYTIYF. CDR3 DNA sequence: TGTGCCAGCAACCCCCCAGGTCCGTACACCATATATTTT.

The chain couples TRBV10-2 to TRBJ1-3; the D is unclear. Germline-derived CDR1 and CDR2 are WSHSY and SAAADI. This CDR3 region has 17 residues. Trimming pared 0 bases from V and 0 bases from J, leaving 12 bases between. Here the CDR3 DNA reads TGCGCCAGCAGTGAGTCGAGCAGCAGGAGCTCTGGAAACACCATATATTTT. This codes for CASSESSSRSSGNTIYF.

This sequence joins TRBV27 and TRBJ1-4; 10 bases fit TRBD1. Trimming took 7 bases from V and 7 from J; bases not matched to a gene: 6. Germline V CDR1 and CDR2: MNHEY, SMNVEV (reference sequence). The CDR3 covers 14 residues. CDR3 residues: CASTRQGAGEKLFF. CDR3 bases: TGTGCCAGCACTCGACAGGGGGCGGGTGAAAAACTGTTTTTT.

This chain connects TRBV4-2 to TRBJ2-1; 8 positions match TRBD2. Germline lookup yields CDR1 LGHNA and CDR2 YNFKEQ. There are 13 residues in the CDR3. V shed 3 bases and J 8 bases; nucleotides not matched to a gene: 3. Written as DNA, the CDR3 is TGTGCCAGCAGCCACCCGGGACTAGATGAGCAGTTCTTC. Its translation is CASSHPGLDEQFF.

The V and J genes are TRBV6-1 and TRBJ1-1, with unresolved D. CDR1 and CDR2 from the germline V gene are MNHNS and SASEGT. The V gene lost 3 bases and the J gene lost 6 bases, with 8 bases spanning the gap. The CDR3 covers 12 residues. The CDR3 spells CASSDFVAEAFF. Written as DNA, the CDR3 is TGTGCCAGCAGTGATTTCGTCGCTGAAGCTTTCTTT.

V usage is TRBV6-4 and J usage is TRBJ1-1, with 11 bases lining up with TRBD1. Germline loops: CDR1 MRHNA, CDR2 SNTAGT. Losses at the gene ends were 5 bases for V and 5 bases for J; bases not matched to a gene: 10. The CDR3 extends over 16 amino acids. The CDR3 reads CASSRGTGGARTEAFF. CDR3 nucleotides: TGTGCCAGCAGTAGAGGGACAGGGGGTGCGAGGACTGAAGCTTTCTTT.

V and J are TRBV5-1 and TRBJ1-4; TRBD1 might be the D (6 bases). Looked up from germline, CDR1 is SGHRS and CDR2 is YFSETQ. V was pared by 2 bases and J by 2 bases, with 10 bases between. CDR3 size: 15 residues. CDR3 bases: TGCGCCAGCAGCTTCCGGGGGGCCACTAATGAAAAACTGTTTTTT. Protein: CASSFRGATNEKLFF.

This chain uses TRBV30 with TRBJ2-7; D may correspond to TRBD1 or TRBD2 (5 bases each). The germline V gene encodes CDR1 GTSNPN and CDR2 SVGIG (reference sequence). The ends were cut back, 0 bases at V and 2 bases at J, with 11 bases in the middle. The CDR3 loop spans 14 amino acids. In DNA form, the CDR3 reads TGTGCCTGGAGTGTAGGGGACGCGGCCTACGAGCAGTACTTC. It codes for CAWSVGDAAYEQYF.

This clone was picked up one time. The gene calls are TRBV4-1 and TRBJ1-6; 7 bases line up with TRBD1. Trimming cost V 4 bases and J 6 bases; bases outside gene matches: 9. The CDR3 sequence is 16 residues long. The germline gives CDR1 MGHRA, CDR2 YSYEKL. This CDR3 reads CASSPSPGTANSPLHF. CDR3 DNA: TGCGCCAGCAGCCCCAGTCCCGGGACAGCTAATTCACCCCTCCACTTT.

The chain employs TRBV7-8 and TRBJ1-2; TRBD1 might be the D (5 bases). Germline CDR1 and CDR2: SGHVS and FQNEAQ. The CDR3 has 16 amino acids. The germline V and J ends were trimmed by 3 bases and 8 bases, with 22 bases remaining between them. Here the CDR3 reads CASSLTQTAFPYGYTF. In DNA form, the CDR3 reads TGTGCCAGCAGCTTGACCCAGACAGCTTTCCCATACGGCTACACCTTC. Variable domain in full (rest from reference TRBV7-8 and TRBJ1-2): GAGVSQSPRYKVAKRGQDVALRCDPISGHVSLFWYQQALGQGPEFLTYFQNEAQLDKSGLPSDRFFAERPEGSVSTLKIQRTQQEDSAVYLCASSLTQTAFPYGYTFGSGTRLTVV.